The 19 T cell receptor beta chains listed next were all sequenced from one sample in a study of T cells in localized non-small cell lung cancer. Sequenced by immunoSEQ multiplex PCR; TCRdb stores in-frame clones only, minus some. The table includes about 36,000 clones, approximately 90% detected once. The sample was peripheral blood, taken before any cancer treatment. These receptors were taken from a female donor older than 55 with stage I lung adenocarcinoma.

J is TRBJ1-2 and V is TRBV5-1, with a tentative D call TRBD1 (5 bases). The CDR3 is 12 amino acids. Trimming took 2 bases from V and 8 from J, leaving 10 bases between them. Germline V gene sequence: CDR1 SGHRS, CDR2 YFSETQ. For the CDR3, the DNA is TGCGCCAGCAGCTTATCCAGGGAGGGCTACACCTTC. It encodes CASSLSREGYTF.

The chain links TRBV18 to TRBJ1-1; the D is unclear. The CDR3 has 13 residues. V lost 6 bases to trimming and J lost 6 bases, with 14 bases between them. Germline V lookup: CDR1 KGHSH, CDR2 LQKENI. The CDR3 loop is CASSYSATAEAFF. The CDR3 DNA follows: TGTGCCAGCTCCTACTCCGCGACCGCTGAAGCTTTCTTT.

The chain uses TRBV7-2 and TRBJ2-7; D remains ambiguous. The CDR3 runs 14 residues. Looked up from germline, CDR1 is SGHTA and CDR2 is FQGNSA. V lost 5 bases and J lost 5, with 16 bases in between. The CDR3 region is CASSPGRARNEQYF. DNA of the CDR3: TGTGCCAGCAGCCCCGGTAGGGCCCGGAACGAGCAGTACTTC.

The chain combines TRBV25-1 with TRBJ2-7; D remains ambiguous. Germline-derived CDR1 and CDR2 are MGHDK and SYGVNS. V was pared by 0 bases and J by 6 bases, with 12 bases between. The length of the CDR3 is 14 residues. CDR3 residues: CASSEYTEVGEQYF. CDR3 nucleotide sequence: TGTGCCAGCAGTGAATATACCGAGGTAGGCGAGCAGTACTTC.

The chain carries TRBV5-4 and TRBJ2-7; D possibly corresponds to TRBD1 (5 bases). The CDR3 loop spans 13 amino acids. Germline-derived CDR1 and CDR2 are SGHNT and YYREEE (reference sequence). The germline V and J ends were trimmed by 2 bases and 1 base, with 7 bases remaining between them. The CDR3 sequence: CASSFPGSYEQYF. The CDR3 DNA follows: TGTGCCAGCAGCTTCCCAGGGTCCTACGAGCAGTACTTC.

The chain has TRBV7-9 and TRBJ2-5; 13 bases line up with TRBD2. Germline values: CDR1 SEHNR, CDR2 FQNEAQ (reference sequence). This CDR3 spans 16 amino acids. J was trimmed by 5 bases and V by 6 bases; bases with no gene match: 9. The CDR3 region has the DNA TGTGCCAGCAGTCCTGGACTAGCGGGGGCCTTGGAGACCCAGTACTTC. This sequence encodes CASSPGLAGALETQYF.

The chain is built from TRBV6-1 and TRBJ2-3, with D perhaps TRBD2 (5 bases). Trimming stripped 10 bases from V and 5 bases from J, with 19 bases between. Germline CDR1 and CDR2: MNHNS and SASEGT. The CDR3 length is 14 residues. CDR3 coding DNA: TGTGCCATTAGGCCCGGATCAGGAGGAGATACGCAGTATTTT. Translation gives CAIRPGSGGDTQYF.

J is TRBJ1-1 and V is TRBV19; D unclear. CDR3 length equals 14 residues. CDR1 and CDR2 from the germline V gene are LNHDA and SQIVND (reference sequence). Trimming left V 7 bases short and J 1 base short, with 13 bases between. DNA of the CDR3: TGTGCCAGTATTGGACGGCCATCGAACACTGAAGCTTTCTTT. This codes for CASIGRPSNTEAFF.

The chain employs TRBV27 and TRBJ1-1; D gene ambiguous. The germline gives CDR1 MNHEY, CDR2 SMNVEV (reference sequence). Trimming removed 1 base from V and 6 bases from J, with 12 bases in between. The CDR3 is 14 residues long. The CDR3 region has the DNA TGTGCCAGCAGTTTATGGGCGGGAAGCGCTGAAGCTTTCTTT. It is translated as CASSLWAGSAEAFF.

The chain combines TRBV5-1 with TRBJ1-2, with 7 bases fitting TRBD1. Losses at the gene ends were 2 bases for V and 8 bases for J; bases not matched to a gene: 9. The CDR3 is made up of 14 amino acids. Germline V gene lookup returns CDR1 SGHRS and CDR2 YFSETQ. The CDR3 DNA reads TGCGCCAGCAGCTTCGGCAGGGGGACGGGCGGCTACACCTTC. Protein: CASSFGRGTGGYTF. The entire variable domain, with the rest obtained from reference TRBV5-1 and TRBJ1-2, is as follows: KAGVTQTPRYLIKTRGQQVTLSCSPISGHRSVSWYQQTPGQGLQFLFEYFSETQRNKGNFPGRFSGRQFSNSRSEMNVSTLELGDSALYLCASSFGRGTGGYTFGSGTRLTVV.

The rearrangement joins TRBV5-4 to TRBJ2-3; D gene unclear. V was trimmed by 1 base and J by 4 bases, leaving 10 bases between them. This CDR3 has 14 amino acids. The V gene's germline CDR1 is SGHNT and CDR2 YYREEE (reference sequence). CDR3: CASSLLTGADTQYF. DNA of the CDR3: TGTGCCAGCAGCTTGCTAACTGGGGCAGATACGCAGTATTTT.

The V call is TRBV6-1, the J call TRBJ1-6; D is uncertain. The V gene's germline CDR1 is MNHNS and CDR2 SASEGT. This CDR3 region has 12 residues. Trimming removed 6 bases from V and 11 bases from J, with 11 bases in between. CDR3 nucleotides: TGTGCCAGCAGAACACCCGGGACACCCCTCCACTTT. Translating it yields CASRTPGTPLHF.

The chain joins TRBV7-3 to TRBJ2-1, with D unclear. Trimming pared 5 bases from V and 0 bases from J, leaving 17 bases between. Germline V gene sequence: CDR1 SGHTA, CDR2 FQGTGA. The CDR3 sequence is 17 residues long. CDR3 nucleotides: TGTGCCAGCAGCCCTCGGGTAGCCCTTAGCTCCTACAATGAGCAGTTCTTC. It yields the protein CASSPRVALSSYNEQFF.

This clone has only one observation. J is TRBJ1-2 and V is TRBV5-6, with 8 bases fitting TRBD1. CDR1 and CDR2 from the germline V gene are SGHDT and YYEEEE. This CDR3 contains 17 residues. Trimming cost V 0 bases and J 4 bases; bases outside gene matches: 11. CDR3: CASSLGQTGDTRYGYTF. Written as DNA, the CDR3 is TGTGCCAGCAGCTTGGGCCAGACAGGGGACACTCGCTATGGCTACACCTTC. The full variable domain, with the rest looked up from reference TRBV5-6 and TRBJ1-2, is DAGVTQSPTHLIKTRGQQVTLRCSPKSGHDTVSWYQQALGQGPQFIFQYYEEEERQRGNFPDRFSGHQFPNYSSELNVNALLLGDSALYLCASSLGQTGDTRYGYTFGSGTRLTVV.

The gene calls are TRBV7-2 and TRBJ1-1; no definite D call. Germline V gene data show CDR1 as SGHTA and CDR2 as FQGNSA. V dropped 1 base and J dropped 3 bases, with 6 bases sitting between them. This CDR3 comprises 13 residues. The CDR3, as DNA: TGTGCCAGCAGCTTAGAGGCCGACACTGAAGCTTTCTTT. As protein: CASSLEADTEAFF.

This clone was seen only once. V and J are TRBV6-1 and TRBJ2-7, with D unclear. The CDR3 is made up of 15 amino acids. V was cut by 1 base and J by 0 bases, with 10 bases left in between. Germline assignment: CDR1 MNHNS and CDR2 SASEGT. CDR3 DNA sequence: TGTGCCAGCAGTGAAGGGATTTCGAGCTCCTACGAGCAGTACTTC. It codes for CASSEGISSSYEQYF.

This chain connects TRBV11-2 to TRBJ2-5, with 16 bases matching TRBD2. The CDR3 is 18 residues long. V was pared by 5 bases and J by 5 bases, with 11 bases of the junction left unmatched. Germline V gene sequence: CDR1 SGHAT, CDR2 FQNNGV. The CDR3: CASSPGTSGGVTPETQYF. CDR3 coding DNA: TGTGCCAGCAGCCCCGGGACTAGCGGGGGGGTCACTCCGGAGACCCAGTACTTC. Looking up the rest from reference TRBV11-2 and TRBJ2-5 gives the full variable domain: EAGVAQSPRYKIIEKRQSVAFWCNPISGHATLYWYQQILGQGPKLLIQFQNNGVVDDSQLPKDRFSAERLKGVDSTLKIQPAKLEDSAVYLCASSPGTSGGVTPETQYFGPGTRLLVL.

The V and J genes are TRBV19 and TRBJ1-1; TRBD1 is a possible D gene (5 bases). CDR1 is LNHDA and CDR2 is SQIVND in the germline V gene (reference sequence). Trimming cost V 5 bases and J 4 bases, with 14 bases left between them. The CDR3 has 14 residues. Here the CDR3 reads CASSSGRPSTEAFF. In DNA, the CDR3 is TGTGCCAGTAGTTCGGGACGGCCGAGCACTGAAGCTTTCTTT.

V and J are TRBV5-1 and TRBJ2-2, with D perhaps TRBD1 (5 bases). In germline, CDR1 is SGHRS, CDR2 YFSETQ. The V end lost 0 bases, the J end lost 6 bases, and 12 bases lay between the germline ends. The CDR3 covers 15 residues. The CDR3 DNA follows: TGCGCCAGCAGCTTGGCACAGGTGCTCGCCGGGGAGCTGTTTTTT. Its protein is CASSLAQVLAGELFF.